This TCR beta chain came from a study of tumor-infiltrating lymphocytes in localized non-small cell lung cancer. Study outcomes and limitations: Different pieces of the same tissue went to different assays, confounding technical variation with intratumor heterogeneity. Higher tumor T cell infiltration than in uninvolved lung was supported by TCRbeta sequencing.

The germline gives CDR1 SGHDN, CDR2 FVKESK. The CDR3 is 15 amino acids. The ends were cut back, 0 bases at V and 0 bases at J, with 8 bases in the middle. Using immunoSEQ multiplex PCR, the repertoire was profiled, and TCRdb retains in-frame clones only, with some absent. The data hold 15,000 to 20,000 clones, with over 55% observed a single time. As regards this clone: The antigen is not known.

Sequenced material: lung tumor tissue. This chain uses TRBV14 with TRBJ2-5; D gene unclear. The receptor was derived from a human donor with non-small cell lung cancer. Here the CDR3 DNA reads TGTGCCAGCAGCCAAGATCTGGGGTACCAAGAGACCCAGTACTTC. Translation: CASSQDLGYQETQYF.